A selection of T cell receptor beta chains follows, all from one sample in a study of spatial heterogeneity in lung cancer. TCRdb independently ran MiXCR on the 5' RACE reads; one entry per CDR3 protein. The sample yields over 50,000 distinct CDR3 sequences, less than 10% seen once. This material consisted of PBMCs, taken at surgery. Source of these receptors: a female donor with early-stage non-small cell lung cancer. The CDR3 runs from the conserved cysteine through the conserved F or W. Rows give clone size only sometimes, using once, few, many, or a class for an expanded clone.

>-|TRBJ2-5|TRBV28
CASSSDREAQETQYF
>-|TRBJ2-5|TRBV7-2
CASSLTTYREQETQYF
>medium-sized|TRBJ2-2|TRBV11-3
CASSLEKRLGNTGELFF
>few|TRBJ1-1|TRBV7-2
CASGRGRNTEAFF
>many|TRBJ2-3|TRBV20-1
CSANDVGPQYF
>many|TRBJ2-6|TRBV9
CASSVDRVAGANVLTF
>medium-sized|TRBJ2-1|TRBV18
CASSETTPENEQFF
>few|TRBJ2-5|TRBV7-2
CASSLDALQGETQYF
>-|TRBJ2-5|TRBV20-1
CSVVRDQETQYF
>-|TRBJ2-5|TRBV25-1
CAAGRQETQYF
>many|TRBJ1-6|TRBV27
CASRTTGASYNSPLHF
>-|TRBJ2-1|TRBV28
CASSSLMGPGGNEQFF
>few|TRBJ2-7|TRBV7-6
CASSVGSAYEQYF
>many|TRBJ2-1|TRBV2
CATGEGRGNEQFF
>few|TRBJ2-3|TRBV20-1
CSARDLRGVTDTQYF
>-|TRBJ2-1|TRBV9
CASSPGTSGREYNEQFF
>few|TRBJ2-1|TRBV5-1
CASVLAGGVYNEQFF
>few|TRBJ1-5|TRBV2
CASSEGQPNQPQHF
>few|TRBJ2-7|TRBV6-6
CASAGPGGDEQYF
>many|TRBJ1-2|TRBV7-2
CASSLDGDYGYTF
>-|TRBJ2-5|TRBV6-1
CASTADSPETQYF
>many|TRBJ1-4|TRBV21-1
CASSNVPRKANEKLFF
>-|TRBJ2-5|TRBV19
CASSKDREETQYF
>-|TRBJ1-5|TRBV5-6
CASSRGVQDGQPQHF
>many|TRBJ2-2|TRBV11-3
CASSPTSGRATGELFF
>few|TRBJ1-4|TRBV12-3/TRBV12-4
CASSLWDKGEKLFF
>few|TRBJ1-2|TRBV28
CASSLRLYGYTF
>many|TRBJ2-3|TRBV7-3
CASSLMDATDTQYF
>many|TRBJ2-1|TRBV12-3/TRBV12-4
CASSPRRGHYNEQFF
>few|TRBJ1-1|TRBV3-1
CASSHRLGGNMNTEAFF
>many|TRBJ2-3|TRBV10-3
CAISAGEADTQYF
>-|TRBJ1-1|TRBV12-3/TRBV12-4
CASSLGLHTEAFF
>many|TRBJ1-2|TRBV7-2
CASSLDTPYGYTF